The clone carrying this T cell receptor (beta chain) was counted ten times or more. Its specificity is unknown. These data belong to a study of T cell repertoires in cytomegalovirus infection. TCRdb re-derived calls from the reads in MiXCR, one entry per CDR3 protein. Found here are about 310,000 distinct CDR3 sequences, about a tenth of them singletons; the top ten hold around 2.6%. General study findings and limits: Ex vivo responses were dominated by HLA-C-restricted CMV-specific TCR beta clonotypes.

The CDR3 length is 16 residues. After removal of 2 bases from V and 4 bases from J, the junction contained 6 bases not matched to a gene. Per the germline V gene, CDR1 is SGHNT and CDR2 is YENEEA. This chain links TRBV11-3 with TRBJ2-3; 10 nucleotides line up with TRBD2. This TCR derives from a human donor in good health (CMV status not recorded). Some clones in this sample may be carry-over from other donors' samples. Sequencing used PBMCs. CDR3 bases: TGTGCCAGCAGCTTAAGGAGCGGGGGGGCTGCAGATACGCAGTATTTT. It translates to CASSLRSGGAADTQYF.